A single sample gave rise to the 15 T cell receptor beta chains below, sequenced in a study of CD8+ T cells in alopecia areata. Sample treatment: oral pan-JAK inhibitor, 5-10 mg twice daily. cDNA serving as the sequencing template came from extracted, reverse transcribed RNA. Clones were sequenced by immunoSEQ multiplex PCR, and TCRdb holds only the in-frame ones, with some missing. The sample has 95,000 to 110,000 clones; 85% to 90% are singletons. The material sequenced was CD8+ T cells sorted from blood, taken around week 34, from a patient treated with tofacitinib. These receptors were collected from a human donor with alopecia areata.

The V call is TRBV5-1, the J call TRBJ2-1; 11 bases map to TRBD2. Germline CDR1 reads SGHRS; CDR2 reads YFSETQ. This CDR3 region has 15 residues. Losses at the gene ends were 6 bases for V and 4 bases for J; bases not matched to a gene: 6. CDR3 coding DNA: TGCGCCAGCACCACCGGGACTAGCGGTTACAATGAGCAGTTCTTC. Translating it yields CASTTGTSGYNEQFF. Full variable domain (outside the CDR3, taken from reference TRBV5-1 and TRBJ2-1): KAGVTQTPRYLIKTRGQQVTLSCSPISGHRSVSWYQQTPGQGLQFLFEYFSETQRNKGNFPGRFSGRQFSNSRSEMNVSTLELGDSALYLCASTTGTSGYNEQFFGPGTRLTVL.

The chain carries TRBV29-1 and TRBJ1-1, with D uncertain. The germline CDR1 and CDR2 sequences are SQVTM and ANQGSEA. Between the trimmed V and J ends, which lost 1 base and 5 bases, there was a span of 8 bases. CDR3 size: 12 residues. The CDR3, as DNA: TGCAGCGTTGAAGGATTGGAGACTGAAGCTTTCTTT. It yields the protein CSVEGLETEAFF. The whole variable domain, remainder taken from reference TRBV29-1 and TRBJ1-1, is SAVISQKPSRDICQRGTSLTIQCQVDSQVTMMFWYRQQPGQSLTLIATANQGSEATYESGFVIDKFPISRPNLTFSTLTVSNMSPEDSSIYLCSVEGLETEAFFGQGTRLTVV.

This rearrangement joins TRBV5-4 to TRBJ2-7, with no clear D. V shed 4 bases and J shed 2 bases, with 10 bases lying between them. Germline-derived CDR1 and CDR2 are SGHNT and YYREEE (reference sequence). CDR3 size: 13 residues. Here the CDR3 DNA reads TGTGCCAGCAGCCCTGGAACAGCCTACGAGCAGTACTTC. Its translation is CASSPGTAYEQYF.

This clone was picked up one time. The rearrangement links TRBV6-5 to TRBJ1-2; D not resolved. CDR3 length: 16 amino acids. V was cut by 2 bases and J by 3 bases, with 16 bases left in between. Germline CDR1 and CDR2: MNHEY and SVGAGI. CDR3 in amino acids: CASSYAETVTDYGYTF. DNA of the CDR3: TGTGCCAGCAGTTACGCCGAAACTGTGACTGACTATGGCTACACCTTC.

The chain is built from TRBV5-1 and TRBJ1-1, with no clear D. The V gene's germline CDR1 is SGHRS and CDR2 YFSETQ. Trimming left V 5 bases short and J 7 bases short, with 9 bases between. This CDR3 is 11 amino acids long. CDR3 in amino acids: CASSEVGEAFF. CDR3 nucleotides: TGCGCCAGCAGTGAAGTCGGTGAAGCTTTCTTT.

This sequence joins TRBV4-1 and TRBJ1-2; TRBD1 might be the D (5 bases). This CDR3 has 15 amino acids. V lost 4 bases, J lost 7 bases, and 19 bases lay in between. Germline V gives CDR1 MGHRA, CDR2 YSYEKL. DNA for the CDR3: TGCGCCAGCAGCCCCCCTCCCCAGGGTCGGGGTGGCTACACCTTC. This translates into CASSPPPQGRGGYTF.

V usage is TRBV4-1 and J usage is TRBJ2-7; TRBD1 might be the D (5 bases). Looked up from germline, CDR1 is MGHRA and CDR2 is YSYEKL. V was cut by 2 bases and J by 1 base, with 15 bases left in between. The CDR3 extends over 16 amino acids. The CDR3 DNA reads TGCGCCAGCAGCCAAAAGGACAACGCACCGTCCTACGAGCAGTACTTC. Amino acid sequence: CASSQKDNAPSYEQYF.

The rearrangement uses TRBV27 and TRBJ1-6; D is uncertain. Germline CDR1 MNHEY, CDR2 SMNVEV (reference sequence). The CDR3 has 15 amino acids. Trimming cost V 6 bases and J 0 bases, with 9 bases left between them. CDR3 region: CASRYPSSYNSPLHF. CDR3 DNA: TGTGCCAGCAGATATCCCAGCTCCTATAATTCACCCCTCCACTTT.

This clone occurred once. This chain joins TRBV7-9 and TRBJ2-7, with 14 positions matching TRBD2. There are 17 residues in the CDR3. V lost 4 bases, J lost 2 bases, and 7 bases stayed unmatched. Germline V gene lookup returns CDR1 SEHNR and CDR2 FQNEAQ (reference sequence). CDR3 sequence (DNA): TGTGCCAGCAGCTACCCCGGACTAGCGGGGGGTCCCTACGAGCAGTACTTC. It is translated as CASSYPGLAGGPYEQYF.

The chain couples TRBV13 to TRBJ2-4; 10 bases agree with TRBD1. CDR3 length: 17 residues. The V segment lost 5 bases and the J segment 1 base; nucleotides outside the gene matches: 8. In germline, CDR1 is PRHDT, CDR2 FYEKMQ (reference sequence). The CDR3 sequence is CASSPETGGKAKNIQYF. The CDR3 coding sequence is TGTGCCAGCAGCCCCGAGACAGGGGGCAAGGCCAAAAACATTCAGTACTTC.

This clone occurred a few times. This chain connects TRBV4-1 to TRBJ2-5; 8 bases match TRBD1. The length of the CDR3 is 17 residues. Germline trimming cut 3 bases from V and 4 bases from J; bases unmatched to any gene: 13. Germline V CDR1 and CDR2: MGHRA, YSYEKL. The CDR3 region has the DNA TGCGCCAGCAGCCAGATCCCGGCTGAACAGGGGGGAGAGACCCAGTACTTC. Translating it yields CASSQIPAEQGGETQYF.

As to this clone: Other DNA sequences of this sample code for an identical CDR3. The CDR3 here is CSAEMNTEAFF. The DNA for the CDR3 is TGCAGCGCCGAAATGAACACTGAAGCTTTCTTT. The gene calls are TRBV29-1 and TRBJ1-1; D is undetermined. Looked up from germline, CDR1 is SQVTM and CDR2 is ANQGSEA. The CDR3 covers 11 residues. Between the trimmed V and J ends, which lost 7 bases and 0 bases, there was a span of 6 bases.

The CDR3 spells CASSRDGAKNIQYF. CDR3 nucleotide sequence: TGTGCCAGCTCAAGGGATGGAGCCAAAAACATTCAGTACTTC. The rearrangement uses TRBV6-5 and TRBJ2-4; no firm D call. The CDR3 is 14 amino acids. Trimming cost V 8 bases and J 0 bases, with 11 bases left between them. Germline V gene data show CDR1 as MNHEY and CDR2 as SVGAGI.

As to this clone: One junction end disagrees with the germline gene, perhaps due to a read error. The gene calls are TRBV5-4 and TRBJ2-3; 8 nucleotides align to TRBD2. This CDR3 has 15 residues. In germline, CDR1 is SGHNT, CDR2 YYREEE (reference sequence). The CDR3 DNA follows: TGTGCCAGCACCTTGGGGGGACTAGAGACAGATACGCAGTATTTT. This sequence encodes CASTLGGLETDTQYF. The full variable domain, completed using reference TRBV5-4 and TRBJ2-3, is ETGVTQSPTHLIKTRGQQVTLRCSSQSGHNTVSWYQQALGQGPQFIFQYYREEENGRGNFPPRFSGLQFPNYSSELNVNALELDDSALYLCASTLGGLETDTQYFGPGTRLTVL.

The chain links TRBV19 to TRBJ2-1, with unresolved D. Trimming removed 6 bases at V and 8 bases at J, with 11 bases between. Germline lookup yields CDR1 LNHDA and CDR2 SQIVND (reference sequence). The length of the CDR3 is 12 residues. The CDR3 protein is CASSRYHDEQFF. CDR3 DNA: TGTGCCAGTAGCAGATACCACGATGAGCAGTTCTTC.